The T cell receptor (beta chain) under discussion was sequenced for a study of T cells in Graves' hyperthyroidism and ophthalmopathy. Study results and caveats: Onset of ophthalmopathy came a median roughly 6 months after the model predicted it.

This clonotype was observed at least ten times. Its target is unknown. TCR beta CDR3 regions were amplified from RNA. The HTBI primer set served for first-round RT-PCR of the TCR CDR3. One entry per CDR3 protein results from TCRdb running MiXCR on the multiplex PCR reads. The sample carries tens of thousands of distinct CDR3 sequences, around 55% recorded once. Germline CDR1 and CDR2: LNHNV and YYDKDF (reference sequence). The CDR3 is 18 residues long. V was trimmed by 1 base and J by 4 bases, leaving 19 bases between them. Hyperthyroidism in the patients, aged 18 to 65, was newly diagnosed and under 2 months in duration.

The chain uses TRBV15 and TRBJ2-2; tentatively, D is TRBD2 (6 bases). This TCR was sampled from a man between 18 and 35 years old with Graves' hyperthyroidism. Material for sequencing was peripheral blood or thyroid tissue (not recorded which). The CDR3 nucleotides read TGTGCCACCAGCAGAGGGCCGCCTACTAGCCATCTCACCGGGGAGCTGTTTTTT. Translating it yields CATSRGPPTSHLTGELFF.